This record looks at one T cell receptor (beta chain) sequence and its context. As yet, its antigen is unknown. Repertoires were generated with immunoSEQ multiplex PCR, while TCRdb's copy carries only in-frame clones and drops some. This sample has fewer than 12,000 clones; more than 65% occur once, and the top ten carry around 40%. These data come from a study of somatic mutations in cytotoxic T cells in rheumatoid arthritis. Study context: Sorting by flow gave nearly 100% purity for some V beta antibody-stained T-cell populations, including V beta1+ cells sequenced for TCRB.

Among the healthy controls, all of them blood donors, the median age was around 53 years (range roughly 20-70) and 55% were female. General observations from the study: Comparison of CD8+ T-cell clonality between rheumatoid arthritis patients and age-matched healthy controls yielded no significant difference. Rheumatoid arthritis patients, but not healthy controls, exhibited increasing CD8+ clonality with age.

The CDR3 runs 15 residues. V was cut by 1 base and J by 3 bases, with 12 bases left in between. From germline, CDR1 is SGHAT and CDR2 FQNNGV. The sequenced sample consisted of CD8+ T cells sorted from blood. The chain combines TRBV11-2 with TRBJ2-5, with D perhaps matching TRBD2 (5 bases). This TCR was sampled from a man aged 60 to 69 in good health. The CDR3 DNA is TGTGCCAGCAGCTTAGGGTCGGACTTCGAAGAGACCCAGTACTTC. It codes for CASSLGSDFEETQYF.